This entry describes one T cell receptor (beta chain). The authors' processing: Reference gene primer amplification gave estimated nucleated cell counts. Repertoires were generated with immunoSEQ multiplex PCR, while TCRdb's copy carries only in-frame clones and drops some. The V and J calls and the clone size are those of that table, but D and trimming were determined from the DNA. The data contain 55,000 to 65,000 clones, over 75% of them singletons. The sample originates from a study of blood T cell repertoires in COVID-19. Study context: From the United States, Italy and Spain came samples of acute and convalescent COVID-19. From T cells, B-cell-depleted T cells, or PBMCs came the material, which was cDNA or gDNA.

CDR3 length equals 17 residues. Germline V gives CDR1 KGHSH, CDR2 LQKENI. V gave up 1 base and J gave up 7 bases; unmatched junction bases: 6. This chain uses TRBV18 with TRBJ2-1, with 14 bases identical to TRBD2. The origin of this receptor is an elderly woman with active COVID-19. Sample: peripheral blood. The CDR3, as DNA: TGTGCCAGCTCACCACGACTAGCGGGGGGGCGCTCGAATGAGCAGTTCTTC. This encodes CASSPRLAGGRSNEQFF.